What follows are 13 T cell receptor beta chains derived from one specimen sequenced in a study of T cells in women clearing cervical HPV infection. Only in-frame clones appear in the TCRdb table, and some are missing; sequencing was by immunoSEQ multiplex PCR. This sample lists approximately 37,000 clones; its ten largest clones have under 7%. Sample: blood buffy coat. The origin of the receptors is a woman aged 18 to 75 with a cervical HPV16 infection that either progressed to CIN3+ or cleared (not recorded which).

On this clone: With the read ending 3 residues before the CDR3 end, the germline J gene is used to fill in that end. The gene calls are TRBV7-6 and TRBJ2-2, with D tentatively TRBD1 (5 bases). The length of the CDR3 is 14 residues. CDR1 is SGHVS and CDR2 is FNYEAQ in the germline V gene. Trimming stripped 5 bases from V and 3 bases from J, with 10 bases between. CDR3 DNA, as far as it was read: TGTGCCAGCAGCCCACAGGATTACACCGGGGAG. Residues: CASSPQDYTGE. The whole CDR3 protein reads CASSPQDYTGELFF. Together with reference TRBV7-6 and TRBJ2-2, the CDR3 gives the full variable domain: GAGVSQSPRYKVTKRGQDVALRCDPISGHVSLYWYRQALGQGPEFLTYFNYEAQQDKSGLPNDRFSAERPEGSISTLTIQRTEQRDSAMYRCASSPQDYTGELFFGEGSRLTVL.

A word on this clone: The missing CDR3 end, 3 residues past where the read stops, is filled in from the germline J gene. This chain uses TRBV5-1 with TRBJ2-6, with TRBD1 matching over 9 bases. The ends lost 2 bases at V and 4 bases at J; junction bases unmatched: 4. The CDR3 is made up of 16 amino acids. Germline CDR1 is SGHRS and CDR2 is YFSETQ. Incomplete CDR3 DNA: TGCGCCAGCAGCTTACAGGGGGCGGGAGGGGCCAACGTC. Translating gives CASSLQGAGGANV. The full-length CDR3 reads as CASSLQGAGGANVLTF.

Regarding this clone: The CDR3 end falls 3 residues outside the read, so it is completed with the germline J gene. The chain employs TRBV4-2 and TRBJ2-3, with TRBD2 matching over 10 bases. Germline CDR1 reads LGHNA; CDR2 reads YNFKEQ. With V trimmed by 4 bases and J by 5 bases, 9 bases remained unmatched. The CDR3 spans 16 residues. The sequenced CDR3 bases are TGTGCCAGCAGCCCCTTTTTAGCGGGAGGAGGAGATACG. It specifies CASSPFLAGGGDT. The entire CDR3 sequence reads CASSPFLAGGGDTQYF.

In regard to this clone: With the read ending 3 residues before the CDR3 end, the germline J gene is used to fill in that end. This chain connects TRBV18 to TRBJ1-2, with 10 bases aligning to TRBD1. This CDR3 comprises 14 residues. The germline CDR1 and CDR2 sequences are KGHSH and LQKENI. The part of the CDR3 DNA that was read is TGTGCCAGCTCCCGTGGGACAGGGGCAGATACC. Translated, it gives CASSRGTGADT. The complete CDR3 sequence is CASSRGTGADTYTF.

As concerns this clone: A read error may produce the germline difference seen at one junction end. The read gets to within 3 residues of the CDR3 end, and the germline J gene fills in the rest. The sample contains more than one DNA sequence encoding this CDR3. The chain joins TRBV30 to TRBJ1-3; 8 nucleotides agree with TRBD1. This CDR3 contains 14 residues. Looked up from germline, CDR1 is GTSNPN and CDR2 is SVGIG (reference sequence). The CDR3 here is CAWSVRGQGNTIYF. CDR3 bases read: TGTGCCTGGAGTGTCAGGGGGCAAGGAAACACT. The full variable domain, with the rest looked up from reference TRBV30 and TRBJ1-3, is SQTIHQWPATLVQPVGSPLSLECTVEGTSNPNLYWYRQAAGRGLQLLFYSVGIGQISSEVPQNLSASRPQDRQFILSSKKLLLSDSGFYLCAWSVRGQGNTIYFGEGSWLTVV.

Concerning this clone itself: The read gets to within 3 residues of the CDR3 end, and the germline J gene fills in the rest. The J gene is TRBJ2-7, the V gene TRBV14, with 10 bases fitting TRBD2. Germline V gene sequence: CDR1 SGHDN, CDR2 FVKESK. The V and J ends lost 3 bases and 2 bases, in that order; junction bases with no gene match: 10. The CDR3 contains 17 residues. CDR3 DNA (partial): TGTGCCAGCAGCCACAAAGTTCTCGGGACTAGCGCCTACGAG. It translates to CASSHKVLGTSAYE. The entire CDR3 protein is CASSHKVLGTSAYEQYF.

To note about this clone: The read falls 3 residues short of the CDR3 end, and the missing part is taken from the germline J gene. This chain links TRBV7-6 with TRBJ1-1; 8 bases line up with TRBD1. Germline V gene data show CDR1 as SGHVS and CDR2 as FNYEAQ. Germline trimming cut 5 bases from V and 0 bases from J; bases unmatched to any gene: 5. This CDR3 contains 15 residues. The DNA read from the CDR3 is TGTGCCAGCAGCCCGGGACAGGACCTGAACACTGAA. It encodes CASSPGQDLNTE. The full CDR3 sequence reads CASSPGQDLNTEAFF. The whole variable domain, remainder taken from reference TRBV7-6 and TRBJ1-1, is GAGVSQSPRYKVTKRGQDVALRCDPISGHVSLYWYRQALGQGPEFLTYFNYEAQQDKSGLPNDRFSAERPEGSISTLTIQRTEQRDSAMYRCASSPGQDLNTEAFFGQGTRLTVV.

About this clone itself: The sequence runs out 3 residues before the end of the CDR3; the remainder is reconstructed from the germline J gene. The V gene is TRBV9, the J gene TRBJ2-2; 9 positions agree with TRBD1. J gave up 3 bases and V 4 bases, and 7 bases lay outside the gene matches. The CDR3 sequence is 16 residues long. Germline CDR1 and CDR2: SGDLS and YYNGEE. The part of the CDR3 DNA that was read is TGTGCCAGCAGCTTACGCCGGGACAGGGACACCGGGGAG. It yields the protein CASSLRRDRDTGE. The CDR3 in full is CASSLRRDRDTGELFF.

The covered CDR3 bases are TGTGCCAGCAGTCTAAACCGGGACACCAGACGCACAGATACG. This codes for CASSLNRDTRRTDT. The whole CDR3 sequence is CASSLNRDTRRTDTQYF. This chain uses TRBV12-3 or TRBV12-4 with TRBJ2-3, with a possible D match to TRBD1 (6 bases). The read gets to within 3 residues of the CDR3 end, and the germline J gene fills in the rest. This CDR3 has 17 amino acids. The ends were cut back, 5 bases at V and 1 base at J, with 19 bases in the middle.

Turning to this clone: The missing CDR3 end, 3 residues past where the read stops, is filled in from the germline J gene. V usage is TRBV30 and J usage is TRBJ2-3, with 8 bases fitting TRBD2. Germline loops: CDR1 GTSNPN, CDR2 SVGIG (reference sequence). Trimming removed 4 bases from V and 1 base from J; junction bases left unmatched: 7. The CDR3 extends over 15 amino acids. CDR3 sequence: CAWIRFSGGTDTQYF. CDR3 DNA (partial): TGTGCCTGGATAAGATTTAGCGGGGGCACAGATACG.

Concerning this clone itself: The CDR3 extends 3 residues past the end of the read, so its final part is completed from the germline J gene. The chain recombines TRBV5-1 with TRBJ2-7, with D maybe TRBD1 (6 bases). In germline, CDR1 is SGHRS, CDR2 YFSETQ. With 1 base removed from V and 4 bases from J, the gap between germline ends came to 15 bases. There are 15 residues in the CDR3. CDR3: CASSLRDTGKYEQYF. The part of the CDR3 DNA that was read is TGCGCCAGCAGCTTGCGGGACACAGGCAAGTACGAG.

Of note for this clone: The CDR3 is cut off 3 residues early in the read; its end comes from the germline J gene. The V and J genes are TRBV20-1 and TRBJ2-7, with 9 bases matching TRBD2. CDR3 size: 13 residues. Germline CDR1 reads DFQATT; CDR2 reads SNEGSKA (reference sequence). V gave up 3 bases and J gave up 3 bases; unmatched junction bases: 3. CDR3 residues: CSASATSGYEQYF. The CDR3 bases that were read are TGCAGTGCTAGTGCGACTAGCGGCTACGAG.

Regarding this clone: The read is 3 residues too short to cover the CDR3 end, so that end is filled in from the germline J gene. The chain couples TRBV7-9 to TRBJ2-4; D not certain. The CDR3 sequence is 14 residues long. From germline, CDR1 is SEHNR and CDR2 FQNEAQ (reference sequence). The CDR3 protein is CASSLGTQNYGQYF. The part of the CDR3 DNA that was read is TGTGCCAGCAGCTTAGGAACGCAGAACTATGGT.